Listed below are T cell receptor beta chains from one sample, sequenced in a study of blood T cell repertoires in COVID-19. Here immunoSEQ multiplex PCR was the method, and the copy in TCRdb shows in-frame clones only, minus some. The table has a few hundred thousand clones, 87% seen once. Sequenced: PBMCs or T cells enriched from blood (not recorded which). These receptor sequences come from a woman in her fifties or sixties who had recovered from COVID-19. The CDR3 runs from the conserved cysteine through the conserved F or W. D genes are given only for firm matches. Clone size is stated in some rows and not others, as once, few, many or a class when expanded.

TGCGCCAGCAGCTTGTTCGGTAAGAACACTGAAGCTTTCTTT	CASSLFGKNTEAFF	TRBV5-1	-	TRBJ1-1	once
TGTGCCAGCAGCCAAGGGGCAGGCCTGTACTTC	CASSQGAGLYF	TRBV3-1/TRBV3-2	-	TRBJ2-5	-
TGTGCCAGCAGCCAAGGGACAGGCTATGGCTACACCTTC	CASSQGTGYGYTF	TRBV3-1/TRBV3-2	TRBD1	TRBJ1-2	-
TGTGCCAGCAGTGGCGCCGTCTCTAGCACAGATACGCAGTATTTT	CASSGAVSSTDTQYF	TRBV2	-	TRBJ2-3	few
TGTGCCTGGAGTGGATTTGTACGCGACAGGGCCTATGGCTACACCTTC	CAWSGFVRDRAYGYTF	TRBV30	TRBD1	TRBJ1-2	-
TGTGCCAGCAGCTTAGGGTCCGTTCGGGTCCGAGGGACCCAGTACTTC	CASSLGSVRVRGTQYF	TRBV11-2	-	TRBJ2-5	-
TGTGCCAGCTCACCCAATGCACAGGGTGGTATTAGTGAAGCTTTCTTT	CASSPNAQGGISEAFF	TRBV18	-	TRBJ1-1	-
TGTGCCAGCAGTGTTAAGAGGGATAACGAAAAACTGTTTTTT	CASSVKRDNEKLFF	TRBV2	-	TRBJ1-4	-
TGTGCCTGGAGTGTGGGGGCAGCCTACGAGCAGTACTTC	CAWSVGAAYEQYF	TRBV30	-	TRBJ2-7	-
TGTGCCTGGACTAGACAGGGAGAGGCTCGGATTGCTGAAGCTTTCTTT	CAWTRQGEARIAEAFF	TRBV30	TRBD1	TRBJ1-1	-
TGTGCCAGCAGCGAGAATATAGCGGGGGGGCCAGTCCACGAGCAGTTCTTC	CASSENIAGGPVHEQFF	TRBV11-2	TRBD2	TRBJ2-1	-
TGTGCCAGCAGTTTATTCCCCCCCGAGGCCAATCAGCCCCAGCATTTT	CASSLFPPEANQPQHF	TRBV27	-	TRBJ1-5	-
TGTGCCAGCAGTGACCGGGCAGGGGGCGAAGATACGCAGTATTTT	CASSDRAGGEDTQYF	TRBV6-4	TRBD1	TRBJ2-3	-
TGTGCCAGCAGTGAATGGCCCGTCGGGACTAATGACAATGAGCAGTTCTTC	CASSEWPVGTNDNEQFF	TRBV2	TRBD2	TRBJ2-1	-
TGTGCCAGCAGCCAGGCCGGGACAGGGTGGGGGGAGACCCAGTACTTC	CASSQAGTGWGETQYF	TRBV3-1/TRBV3-2	TRBD1	TRBJ2-5	-
TGTGCCAGCAGCACGACGACAGGGCGAGGATACAATGAGCAGTTCTTC	CASSTTTGRGYNEQFF	TRBV11-3	TRBD1	TRBJ2-1	-
TGTGCCAGCAGTTCCCACCGGGACAGGGTGGCTCAGCCCCAGCATTTT	CASSSHRDRVAQPQHF	TRBV6-2/TRBV6-3	TRBD1	TRBJ1-5	-
TGTGCCAGCAGCCTTTCAGGGGGCAACTCTGGAAACACCATATATTTT	CASSLSGGNSGNTIYF	TRBV7-3	TRBD1	TRBJ1-3	-
TGTGCCAGCTCACCGGGACAGTTGGACACTGAAGCTTTCTTT	CASSPGQLDTEAFF	TRBV18	TRBD1	TRBJ1-1	-
TGTGCCAGCAATCGGGGGGTTAATGAAAAACTGTTTTTT	CASNRGVNEKLFF	TRBV2	-	TRBJ1-4	-
TGTGCCAGCAGTCAGAATGAAAAACTGTTTTTT	CASSQNEKLFF	TRBV7-9	-	TRBJ1-4	few
TGTGCCAGCTCACCCCTCAGGGACACTGAAGCTTTCTTT	CASSPLRDTEAFF	TRBV18	-	TRBJ1-1	few
TGCGCCAGCAGCTTGGTAACAGGGGGCGGGTACGAGCAGTACTTC	CASSLVTGGGYEQYF	TRBV5-1	TRBD1	TRBJ2-7	-
TGTGCCACCGAGGGGGGGAATTCACCCCTCCACTTT	CATEGGNSPLHF	TRBV6-5	-	TRBJ1-6	few
TGTGCCAGCAGCTTAGATGGGGGCAGAGCCGAAGCTTTCTTT	CASSLDGGRAEAFF	TRBV7-9	-	TRBJ1-1	once
TGTGCCAGCAAAGTGGTGAGAGGGACTGAAGCTTTCTTT	CASKVVRGTEAFF	TRBV2	-	TRBJ1-1	once
TGTGCCAGCAGCCCATGGCGGGAGCGGGAGGGCTGGGAGACCCAGTACTTC	CASSPWREREGWETQYF	TRBV7-6	TRBD2	TRBJ2-5	-
TGTGCCAGCGGACAAGCGGGGCCGTCCTACAATGAGCAGTTCTTC	CASGQAGPSYNEQFF	TRBV5-4	TRBD2	TRBJ2-1	-
TGCGCCAGCAGCCAAGTGTCTTTCAGTCCGGGGGGATGGAGATCTGGAAACACCATATATTTT	CASSQVSFSPGGWRSGNTIYF	TRBV4-1	-	TRBJ1-3	-
TGTGCCAGCAGTTTAAGGTCCCCCCGACAGGGGGCCAACGAGCAGTACTTC	CASSLRSPRQGANEQYF	TRBV27	TRBD1	TRBJ2-7	-
TGTGCCAGCTCACCCCGTGGAGGGAGGGACACTGAAGCTTTCTTT	CASSPRGGRDTEAFF	TRBV18	-	TRBJ1-1	-
TGTGCCAGCAGCCAAGCCTCAGGGTTGGGCTATGGCTACACCTTC	CASSQASGLGYGYTF	TRBV3-1/TRBV3-2	-	TRBJ1-2	-
TGTGCCAGCACCCTACCCGGACTAGCGGGGGGGAATGAGCAGTTCTTC	CASTLPGLAGGNEQFF	TRBV7-9	TRBD2	TRBJ2-1	-
TGTGCCAGCAGCCAAGACTGGAGCTCCTACAATGAGCAGTTCTTC	CASSQDWSSYNEQFF	TRBV6-5	-	TRBJ2-1	-
TGTGCCAGCACCATTGCGGTCGGGGGGCCGGTCTTC	CASTIAVGGPVF	TRBV9	-	TRBJ2-1	-
TGTGCCAGCAGCCAAGTTGAGGCAACCCACGAGCAGTACTTC	CASSQVEATHEQYF	TRBV3-1/TRBV3-2	-	TRBJ2-7	-
TGTGCCAGCAGCAGACAGGGGACTAGCGGGGGGTCTAGCACAGATACGCAGTATTTT	CASSRQGTSGGSSTDTQYF	TRBV3-1/TRBV3-2	TRBD2	TRBJ2-3	-
TGTGCCAGCAGCTTCGCTAGCGGGGGGGCCCGCAATGAGCAGTTCTTC	CASSFASGGARNEQFF	TRBV11-2	TRBD2	TRBJ2-1	few
TGCGCCAGCAGCCAAGAAACAGGACGCCACTATGGCTACACCTTC	CASSQETGRHYGYTF	TRBV4-1	-	TRBJ1-2	-
TGCGCCAGCAGCTTGGCGGTGGGAGCTGGCTACACCTTC	CASSLAVGAGYTF	TRBV5-1	-	TRBJ1-2	-
TGTGCCAGCTCACCAGGCCTTAATGAAAAACTGTTTTTT	CASSPGLNEKLFF	TRBV18	-	TRBJ1-4	-
TGTGCCAGCTCACCAGGGCCAGGGGAAGTCGAGCAGTACTTC	CASSPGPGEVEQYF	TRBV18	-	TRBJ2-7	-
TGTGCCATCAGTGATATGACAGATGGCCCTGAAGCTTTCTTT	CAISDMTDGPEAFF	TRBV10-3	-	TRBJ1-1	once
TGTGCCAGCTCACTACTATTAGACGAGGACTACACCTTC	CASSLLLDEDYTF	TRBV18	-	TRBJ1-2	-
TGTGCCAGCAGCCGACGACTAGCGGGGGCCCTCTCCTACGAGCAGTACTTC	CASSRRLAGALSYEQYF	TRBV7-6	TRBD2	TRBJ2-7	-
TGTGCCAGCAGTTCAAAAGGACAGGGGGAAACGGCTTCACGAGCCGGAATCTACGAGCAGTACTTC	CASSSKGQGETASRAGIYEQYF	TRBV27	TRBD1	TRBJ2-7	once
TGTGCCAGCAGTTACCGTCCGGGGGGTTCACCCCTCCACTTT	CASSYRPGGSPLHF	TRBV6-5	-	TRBJ1-6	-
TGTGCCAGCAGCTTGAATGGCGAGCGGTATCAGCCCCAGCATTTT	CASSLNGERYQPQHF	TRBV5-6	-	TRBJ1-5	-
TGTGCCAGCAGCTTAGATGGAGGGGGCAGCAACAATGAGCAGTTCTTC	CASSLDGGGSNNEQFF	TRBV11-3	-	TRBJ2-1	-
TGCGCCAGCAGCCAAGCCCGCGGGACAGCGGGCGAAAAACTGTTTTTT	CASSQARGTAGEKLFF	TRBV4-3	TRBD1	TRBJ1-4	once
TGTGCCAGCAGTCACGGGACAGGGGGCTTCGGAGAGACCCAGTACTTC	CASSHGTGGFGETQYF	TRBV6-2/TRBV6-3	TRBD1	TRBJ2-5	-
TGTGCCAGCAGTACAGACAGTACTTCCTACGAGCAGTACTTC	CASSTDSTSYEQYF	TRBV6-2/TRBV6-3	-	TRBJ2-7	-
TGTGCCAGCAGCCATTCTCAGGGGAACACTGAAGCTTTCTTT	CASSHSQGNTEAFF	TRBV16	-	TRBJ1-1	-
TGCGCCAGCAGCCGGACAGGGCCGGACCGCTCGTTGAACACTGAAGCTTTCTTT	CASSRTGPDRSLNTEAFF	TRBV4-1	TRBD1	TRBJ1-1	-
TGTGCCAGTAGTTCATCGGGAGGTAGCACTGAAGCTTTCTTT	CASSSSGGSTEAFF	TRBV19	-	TRBJ1-1	-
TGTGCCAGCAAAACAGGGGGCGGGGAGCTGTTTTTT	CASKTGGGELFF	TRBV27	TRBD1	TRBJ2-2	-
TGTGCCAGCAGCCAAGTTGCCGGGAAAAACATTCAGTACTTC	CASSQVAGKNIQYF	TRBV4-2	-	TRBJ2-4	-